The T cell receptor beta chain described here comes from a study of T cells after posttransplantation cyclophosphamide. Regarding the study as a whole: Skin or GI-infiltrating T cells shared few TRB sequences with blood. Later post-transplant blood repertoires were often dominated by donor CD8+ memory clones.

The V gene's germline CDR1 is SGHRS and CDR2 YFSETQ. This CDR3 spans 16 amino acids. V shed 0 bases and J 4 bases; nucleotides not matched to a gene: 4. Cells defined as naive were viable CD3+CD4+ or CD3+CD8+ and CCR7+CD45RA+CD45RO-CD95-CD27+CD28+. On the day of bone marrow donation, the related graft donor provided peripheral blood. Clones were read by immunoSEQ multiplex PCR, and TCRdb kept only the in-frame ones, dropping some. The repertoire consists of about 32,000 clones, with roughly 90% occurring once and the leading ten covering 0.095% to 0.12%. Note on this clone: The antigen remains unidentified.

Material: naive CD4+ T cells sorted from blood. The TCR comes from a man under 40 in good health and a related stem cell transplant donor. The chain carries TRBV5-1 and TRBJ2-2; 9 bases match TRBD1. For the CDR3, the DNA is TGCGCCAGCAGCTTGGGGGACAGGGTGGTCACCGGGGAGCTGTTTTTT. Its translation: CASSLGDRVVTGELFF.